This entry is about one TCR beta chain. The antigen is unknown. The CDR3 consists of 13 residues. Trimming left V 8 bases short and J 8 bases short, with 16 bases between. The V gene's germline CDR1 is MNHEY and CDR2 SMNVEV (reference sequence). This entry belongs to a study of cytomegalovirus exposure and HLA in healthy donors. Findings and limits, study-wide: Reported performance of the classifier showed diagnosis of cytomegalovirus status with high specificity and sensitivity. Earlier analysis looked at TCR beta V segments, and most were productive about 90% or about 30% of the time. Accurate predictions that matched the HLA-A and HLA-B alleles of most subjects were reportedly made from TCR beta sequences.

It was with 60 Vbeta and 13 Jbeta primers that the PCR ran. Original processing notes: There were tens of millions of unique TCR beta chains by a later count, and some 12 million of them were shared. Using immunoSEQ multiplex PCR, the repertoire was profiled, and TCRdb retains in-frame clones only, with some absent. The V and J calls and clone size were taken over from that table, and D and trimming were inferred from the DNA. This sample has 150,000 to 200,000 clones, with around 80% found just once. The sequence came from a girl aged 10-17 years in good health and CMV-seropositive. This sequence joins TRBV27 and TRBJ2-1; no firm D call. The sample taken for sequencing was PBMCs. CDR3: CASALSEPHEQFF. CDR3 nucleotides: TGTGCCAGCGCCTTGAGTGAACCCCATGAGCAGTTCTTC.